This T cell receptor (beta chain) was obtained from a study of graft-versus-host responses after intestinal transplantation (dated by TCRdb to about 2021). Context from the whole study: The transplants that recipients received were multivisceral, liver-intestinal, or isolated intestinal. The cohort enrolled 24 intestinal transplant recipients, one of whom was a retransplant, and a few patients without pretransplant specimens were excluded. Samples from a few later patients were sequenced in-house on an Illumina MiSeq with MiXCR processing rather than by the commercial service. Graft-versus-host and host-versus-graft alloreactive T cell clones were tracked in the graft, circulation and bone marrow after intestinal transplantation using bulk TCR-beta CDR3 sequencing. Every recipient was given anti-thymocyte globulin induction, followed by roughly 3 years of maintenance tacrolimus and steroids. Alloreactive clones were identified by sequencing pre-transplant mixed lymphocyte reaction products and comparing them with unstimulated pre-transplant donor and recipient T cells. A peak of at least 4% donor T cells among recipient peripheral blood mononuclear cells was the definition used for donor T cell macrochimerism. On the study overall, not on this receptor specifically: GvH clones were detected in recipient bone marrow, and some appeared earlier in ileal mucosa or blood, consistent with an intestinal mucosal origin. The relatively low number and heterogeneity of intestinal transplant patients limited the conclusions. Early after transplant, peak levels of circulating GvH clones were associated with declines in HvG clones. High GvH to HvG T cell clonal ratios were observed in the allografts of patients with donor T cell macrochimerism.

The germline V gene supplies CDR1 SGHVS and CDR2 FNYEAQ. The CDR3 has 16 amino acids, counting the end cysteine and phenylalanine. Only the CDR3 DNA is retained, 48 bases long and in frame from the first base. Trimming costs V 1 base and J 7 bases, and their ends lie 16 bases apart. The time point label, as the study defines it: cells obtained before transplantation from donor or recipient. In mixed lymphocyte reactions, some 200,000 CFSE-labeled pre-transplant responders were plated with some 200,000 irradiated violet-dye-labeled stimulators and cultured for 5 to 6 days. Proliferating CD3+CD4+CFSE-low and CD3+CD8+CFSE-low responder cells were FACS-sorted on a BD Influx sorter after the mixed lymphocyte reaction. The library relied on the immunoSEQ multiplex PCR assay. For most patients, genomic DNA was isolated using the Qiagen DNeasy Blood and Tissue Kit and was shipped frozen to Adaptive Biotechnologies for TCR sequencing. High-throughput TCR-beta CDR3 sequencing of genomic DNA from most patients was performed by Adaptive Biotechnologies. The original methods were these. Adaptive's ImmunoSEQ software was the source of the TCR sequencing data for 15 to 20 patients, while a few other patients were processed with MiXCR and VDJtools. CD4 versus CD8 sorting errors were corrected by removing sequences found in both subsets at a frequency ratio below 5:1. CDR3 nucleotide sequences shared between donor and recipient were removed because the origin of such sequences could not be assigned. Alloreactive clones required at least 2-fold expansion over unstimulated cells and minimum CFSE-low frequency of 0.002% (template counts) or 0.001% (read counts). Clones were considered mappable if detected in sequenced pre-transplant spleen, lymph node, or MLR CFSE-low populations of the donor or recipient. Cumulative frequency of alloreactive clones was calculated as a percentage of all sequences weighted by copy number. The clones in this table, taken by TCRdb from immuneACCESS, are in-frame only. Not every clone is retained; where verified, under half of the shortfall comes from an unresolved V gene, and the cause of the rest is unknown. V and J calls plus clone size are reproduced from that table; the DNA served to infer D and trimming. Recorded for this sample are fewer than 20,000 clones; more than 30% of them occurred a single time. The top ten clonotypes cover under 0.95% of the sample.

Note on this clone: No much larger clone is present one base from it, and per-base qualities are unavailable.

The origin of this receptor is a human patient who received an intestinal transplant. The V and J genes are TRBV7-6 and TRBJ2-2; too little of a D gene remains to name it. The source was alloreactive CD4+ T cells from a mixed lymphocyte reaction culture, collected before intestinal transplant. Sample cell subset or site, as interpreted from the label and publication: CFSE-low proliferating T cells sorted from approximately six-day pre-transplant mixed lymphocyte reaction (GvH or HvG direction). The sequenced DNA is TGTGCCAGCAGCTTAGGGACCCAAATTCGGAACGGGGAGCTGTTTTTT. Its product reads: CASSLGTQIRNGELFF.